The 32 T cell receptor beta chains below all came from one sample that was sequenced in a study of blood T cell repertoires in COVID-19 (dated by TCRdb to the early 2020s). The library was prepared using the immunoSEQ multiplex PCR assay. Sourced from immuneACCESS, this table was stored by TCRdb with only in-frame sequences that have V and J called. A share of the clones is absent; for the studies checked, an unresolved V gene accounts for under half, and the remainder has no known explanation. For this sample there are some 400,000 clones; 85% to 90% appear just once. The top ten constitute roughly 1.1% of the sample. Sequencing used PBMCs or T cells enriched from blood (not recorded which). The receptors shown here come from a man younger than 40 who had recovered from COVID-19.

J is TRBJ2-7 and V is TRBV5-1; 9 bases align to TRBD1. V lost 2 bases to trimming and J lost 5 bases; unmatched junction nucleotides: 2. Germline V gene sequence: CDR1 SGHRS, CDR2 YFSETQ. This CDR3 is 13 amino acids long. The CDR3 protein is CASSLRTGDEQYF. CDR3 DNA: TGCGCCAGCAGCTTACGGACAGGGGACGAGCAGTACTTC.

V gene TRBV5-4 combines with J gene TRBJ2-5, with a possible D match to TRBD1 (7 bases). V was pared by 4 bases and J by 5 bases, with 18 bases between. The CDR3 loop spans 15 amino acids. Germline V gives CDR1 SGHNT, CDR2 YYREEE (reference sequence). Written as DNA, the CDR3 is TGTGCCAGCAGCCTGCGGGACAGCCTACAGGAGACCCAGTACTTC. Translated, it gives CASSLRDSLQETQYF.

The genes are TRBV18 and TRBJ2-5; the match to TRBD2 covers 7 bases. The V gene end was trimmed by 6 bases and the J gene end by 5 bases; junction bases not matched to a gene: 21. This CDR3 contains 18 residues. Germline-derived CDR1 and CDR2 are KGHSH and LQKENI. In nucleotides, the CDR3 is TGTGCCAGCTCGAAAGCAGGGCTAGCGGAGATCTGGTTGGAGACCCAGTACTTC. Protein: CASSKAGLAEIWLETQYF.

V gene TRBV6-1 combines with J gene TRBJ2-3; perhaps TRBD2 as D (6 bases). Germline V gene data show CDR1 as MNHNS and CDR2 as SASEGT. CDR3 length: 16 residues. Trimming removed 2 bases from V and 0 bases from J, with 12 bases in between. The CDR3 region is CASSEIGGTSTDTQYF. Written as DNA, the CDR3 is TGTGCCAGCAGTGAAATCGGCGGGACTAGCACAGATACGCAGTATTTT.

This clone was counted between two and nine times. This chain joins TRBV27 and TRBJ2-7; TRBD1 is a possible D gene (6 bases). Germline V gene lookup returns CDR1 MNHEY and CDR2 SMNVEV (reference sequence). The CDR3 is 12 amino acids. Trimming pared 9 bases from V and 2 bases from J, leaving 11 bases between. CDR3 sequence reads: CASRGMTYEQYF. The CDR3 DNA sequence: TGTGCCAGTAGGGGGATGACCTACGAGCAGTACTTC.

This clone was picked up one time. The chain has TRBV19 and TRBJ1-5, with 8 bases matching TRBD1. CDR1 is LNHDA, CDR2 SQIVND, per germline (reference sequence). This CDR3 has 15 amino acids. The ends lost 5 bases at V and 7 bases at J; junction bases unmatched: 10. The CDR3 coding sequence is TGTGCCAGTAGTTCGACAGGGGAAACACGCCAGCCCCAGCATTTT. It codes for CASSSTGETRQPQHF.

The chain has TRBV19 and TRBJ2-7; 11 bases align to TRBD2. The ends lost 5 bases at V and 0 bases at J; junction bases unmatched: 6. The CDR3 has 16 amino acids. The germline CDR1 and CDR2 sequences are LNHDA and SQIVND (reference sequence). Here the CDR3 reads CASSHGTSGSSYEQYF. In DNA, the CDR3 is TGTGCCAGTAGTCACGGGACTAGCGGAAGCTCCTACGAGCAGTACTTC.

About this clone: Other nucleotide sequences in the sample specify the same CDR3. This sequence joins TRBV7-9 and TRBJ2-7, with a weak D call TRBD2 (6 bases). The CDR3 is 13 amino acids. Trimming pared 3 bases from V and 3 bases from J, leaving 9 bases between. The germline CDR1 and CDR2 sequences are SEHNR and FQNEAQ (reference sequence). This CDR3 reads CASSLSSDYEQYF. The CDR3 region has the DNA TGTGCCAGCAGCTTGTCTAGCGACTACGAGCAGTACTTC.

The J gene is TRBJ1-1, the V gene TRBV7-9, with 8 positions matching TRBD1. The V gene end was trimmed by 5 bases and the J gene end by 3 bases; junction bases not matched to a gene: 8. This CDR3 contains 15 residues. In germline, CDR1 is SEHNR, CDR2 FQNEAQ (reference sequence). CDR3 amino acids: CASSPTGVGYTEAFF. As DNA, the CDR3 is TGTGCCAGCAGCCCGACAGGGGTGGGGTACACTGAAGCTTTCTTT.

The rearrangement links TRBV28 to TRBJ2-7; 14 bases are shared with TRBD2. CDR1 is MDHEN and CDR2 is SYDVKM in the germline V gene. This CDR3 is built from 15 residues. V lost 4 bases, J lost 13 bases, and 12 bases stayed unmatched. The CDR3 loop reads CASSSPTGLAGENYF. The CDR3 DNA reads as TGTGCCAGCAGTTCCCCCACGGGACTAGCGGGAGAAAATTACTTC.

The chain couples TRBV2 to TRBJ2-2; TRBD2 aligns across 7 bases. This CDR3 has 15 amino acids. CDR1 SNHLY and CDR2 FYNNEI come from the germline V gene. V lost 2 bases and J lost 3; bases outside the gene matches: 3. Written as DNA, the CDR3 is TGTGCCAGCAGTGAAACGGGAGGCGACACCGGGGAGCTGTTTTTT. Protein sequence: CASSETGGDTGELFF. The variable domain in full, with the rest retrieved from reference TRBV2 and TRBJ2-2, is EPEVTQTPSHQVTQMGQEVILRCVPISNHLYFYWYRQILGQKVEFLVSFYNNEISEKSEIFDDQFSVERPDGSNFTLKIRSTKLEDSAMYFCASSETGGDTGELFFGEGSRLTVL.

The chain has TRBV4-2 and TRBJ2-1, with D hard to call. Trimming shortened V by 1 base and J by 2 bases, and 6 bases separated the two germline ends. This CDR3 has 14 amino acids. Germline V gives CDR1 LGHNA, CDR2 YNFKEQ. The CDR3 loop is CASSQVGPYNEQFF. The CDR3 DNA follows: TGTGCCAGCAGCCAAGTGGGCCCCTACAATGAGCAGTTCTTC.

The gene calls are TRBV11-3 and TRBJ2-1; D not resolved. V was pared by 4 bases and J by 3 bases, with 7 bases between. The CDR3 runs to 13 residues. CDR1 is SGHNT, CDR2 YENEEA, per germline. CDR3 sequence (DNA): TGTGCCAGCAGCTCGAGTTTCTACAATGAGCAGTTCTTC. Translating it yields CASSSSFYNEQFF.

The gene calls are TRBV28 and TRBJ2-2, with 10 nucleotides matching TRBD1. Germline assignment: CDR1 MDHEN and CDR2 SYDVKM. The CDR3 spans 16 residues. The V gene end was trimmed by 6 bases and the J gene end by 6 bases; junction bases not matched to a gene: 10. The CDR3 is CASRNYPGTGAGELFF. In DNA form, the CDR3 reads TGTGCCAGCAGAAACTATCCCGGGACAGGGGCCGGGGAGCTGTTTTTT. The complete variable domain, with remaining parts taken from reference TRBV28 and TRBJ2-2, reads DVKVTQSSRYLVKRTGEKVFLECVQDMDHENMFWYRQDPGLGLRLIYFSYDVKMKEKGDIPEGYSVSREKKERFSLILESASTNQTSMYLCASRNYPGTGAGELFFGEGSRLTVL.

The chain has TRBV28 and TRBJ2-7; D is possibly TRBD1 (5 bases). Looked up from germline, CDR1 is MDHEN and CDR2 is SYDVKM. This CDR3 has 14 amino acids. V was shortened by 5 bases and J by 2 bases, with 13 bases between the two germline ends. CDR3 sequence: CASSLTGDTYEQYF. In nucleotides, the CDR3 is TGTGCCAGCAGTCTTACAGGTGATACCTACGAGCAGTACTTC.

The chain employs TRBV3-1 (or the pseudogene TRBV3-2) and TRBJ2-7; the D is unclear. The V gene lost 0 bases and the J gene lost 3 bases, with 3 bases spanning the gap. The length of the CDR3 is 12 residues. Germline V gene sequence: CDR1 LGHDT, CDR2 YNNKEL (reference sequence). CDR3 nucleotides: TGTGCCAGCAGCCAAGACAACTACGAGCAGTACTTC. Translation: CASSQDNYEQYF.

The J gene is TRBJ2-2, the V gene TRBV12-3 or TRBV12-4; D perhaps matches TRBD2 (5 bases). Trimming cost V 7 bases and J 13 bases, with 16 bases left between them. The CDR3 sequence is 12 residues long. Written as DNA, the CDR3 is TGTGCCAGCACCCCTCCCTTAGGGAGGCTGTTTTTT. Translation gives CASTPPLGRLFF.

This clone was observed once. The chain couples TRBV19 to TRBJ2-1; the D gene is possibly TRBD1 (6 bases). CDR3 length: 14 residues. V lost 6 bases and J lost 3, with 12 bases in between. Germline V gives CDR1 LNHDA, CDR2 SQIVND (reference sequence). The CDR3 loop reads CASSPQGIYNEQFF. CDR3 coding DNA: TGTGCCAGTAGCCCCCAGGGGATCTACAATGAGCAGTTCTTC.

The V gene is TRBV18, the J gene TRBJ2-7; 11 bases are a match to TRBD2. The length of the CDR3 is 18 residues. CDR1 is KGHSH and CDR2 is LQKENI in the germline V gene. J lost 1 base, V lost 0 bases, and 8 bases had no gene match. CDR3 loop: CASSPPGQGTSGSYEQYF. The CDR3 nucleotides are TGTGCCAGCTCACCACCCGGACAGGGGACTAGCGGTTCCTACGAGCAGTACTTC. Variable domain in full (rest from reference TRBV18 and TRBJ2-7): NAGVMQNPRHLVRRRGQEARLRCSPMKGHSHVYWYRQLPEEGLKFMVYLQKENIIDESGMPKERFSAEFPKEGPSILRIQQVVRGDSAAYFCASSPPGQGTSGSYEQYFGPGTRLTVT.

The chain employs TRBV15 and TRBJ2-7; 7 bases are a match to TRBD2. This CDR3 has 18 residues. The germline V gene encodes CDR1 LNHNV and CDR2 YYDKDF (reference sequence). Trimming removed 0 bases from V and 5 bases from J; junction bases left unmatched: 16. The CDR3 spells CATSRDIEGLGIPHEQYF. The CDR3 DNA reads TGTGCCACCAGCAGAGATATTGAAGGACTAGGTATTCCCCACGAGCAGTACTTC.

This chain connects TRBV19 to TRBJ1-2, with 11 bases fitting TRBD1. V lost 5 bases, J lost 4 bases, and 6 bases stayed unmatched. Germline assignment: CDR1 LNHDA and CDR2 SQIVND (reference sequence). The CDR3 runs to 15 residues. The CDR3 loop is CASSPRTGGGYGYTF. Here the CDR3 DNA reads TGTGCCAGTAGTCCCCGGACAGGGGGCGGCTATGGCTACACCTTC.

The rearrangement joins TRBV9 to TRBJ2-5, with 8 nucleotides matching TRBD2. The CDR3 sequence is 15 residues long. The trim removed 4 bases at V and 5 bases at J, leaving 10 bases unmatched. Germline V gene lookup returns CDR1 SGDLS and CDR2 YYNGEE. CDR3 nucleotides: TGTGCCAGCAGCATCCGGGGGGGCCTTGCGGAGACCCAGTACTTC. It yields the protein CASSIRGGLAETQYF.

This clone was recorded once. This chain uses TRBV13 with TRBJ1-4; D gene unclear. The germline V gene encodes CDR1 PRHDT and CDR2 FYEKMQ (reference sequence). This CDR3 comprises 15 residues. V was trimmed by 8 bases and J by 1 base, leaving 14 bases between them. The CDR3 here is CASSRSEGTNEKLFF. For the CDR3, the DNA is TGTGCCAGCTCCCGATCGGAGGGAACTAATGAAAAACTGTTTTTT. The whole variable domain, remainder taken from reference TRBV13 and TRBJ1-4, is AAGVIQSPRHLIKEKRETATLKCYPIPRHDTVYWYQQGPGQDPQFLISFYEKMQSDKGSIPDRFSAQQFSDYHSELNMSSLELGDSALYFCASSRSEGTNEKLFFGSGTQLSVL.

The J gene is TRBJ2-7, the V gene TRBV5-4; D gene unclear. CDR3 length: 14 amino acids. Looked up from germline, CDR1 is SGHNT and CDR2 is YYREEE (reference sequence). V lost 2 bases to trimming and J lost 0 bases, with 9 bases between them. The CDR3 DNA follows: TGTGCCAGCAGCTTCCCCGGTGGCTCCTACGAGCAGTACTTC. It is translated as CASSFPGGSYEQYF.

The count of this clone is one. This sample also contains other DNA sequences that code for the same CDR3. This sequence joins TRBV18 and TRBJ1-5; 8 bases are shared with TRBD1. Trimming took 6 bases from V and 5 from J; bases not matched to a gene: 3. In germline, CDR1 is KGHSH, CDR2 LQKENI. This CDR3 is 13 amino acids long. CDR3 protein: CASSLTGDQPQHF. The CDR3 DNA reads as TGTGCCAGCTCCCTGACAGGGGATCAGCCCCAGCATTTT. The whole variable domain, filled in from reference TRBV18 and TRBJ1-5, reads NAGVMQNPRHLVRRRGQEARLRCSPMKGHSHVYWYRQLPEEGLKFMVYLQKENIIDESGMPKERFSAEFPKEGPSILRIQQVVRGDSAAYFCASSLTGDQPQHFGDGTRLSIL.

V gene TRBV7-6 combines with J gene TRBJ1-3; no firm D call. The germline CDR1 and CDR2 sequences are SGHVS and FNYEAQ. The CDR3 length is 16 residues. V was trimmed by 4 bases and J by 2 bases, leaving 15 bases between them. This CDR3 reads CASSSGHGRPGNTIYF. The DNA for the CDR3 is TGTGCCAGCAGCTCGGGCCACGGGAGGCCTGGAAACACCATATATTTT.

V usage is TRBV18 and J usage is TRBJ1-4; D is undetermined. The V end lost 2 bases, the J end lost 7 bases, and 17 bases lay between the germline ends. Germline CDR1 and CDR2: KGHSH and LQKENI. The CDR3 contains 16 residues. In DNA form, the CDR3 reads TGTGCCAGCTCACCAGCAGCGGGCGTGATTGGTGAAAAACTGTTTTTT. It is translated as CASSPAAGVIGEKLFF.

The rearrangement links TRBV7-9 to TRBJ1-1, with TRBD1 identical over 7 bases. V dropped 4 bases and J dropped 5; count of bases not matched to a gene: 4. CDR1 and CDR2 from the germline V gene are SEHNR and FQNEAQ (reference sequence). The CDR3 has 13 amino acids. The CDR3 DNA reads as TGTGCCAGCAGCTGGGGACAGAGGACTGAAGCTTTCTTT. This gives the protein CASSWGQRTEAFF.

The chain has TRBV5-1 and TRBJ2-1; D may be TRBD2 (7 bases). The CDR3 length is 14 residues. Germline CDR1 and CDR2: SGHRS and YFSETQ. V was trimmed by 2 bases and J by 6 bases, leaving 12 bases between them. Written as DNA, the CDR3 is TGCGCCAGCAGCTTAGGACAGCGGGGCAATGAGCAGTTCTTC. Protein: CASSLGQRGNEQFF.

The chain carries TRBV28 and TRBJ1-1; 8 positions agree with TRBD1. CDR1 is MDHEN and CDR2 is SYDVKM in the germline V gene. The V gene end was trimmed by 3 bases and the J gene end by 5 bases; junction bases not matched to a gene: 14. The CDR3 runs 17 residues. CDR3 in DNA: TGTGCCAGCAGTTTTAGGGGCTTAGGACAGGGAAGGACTGAAGCTTTCTTT. It yields the protein CASSFRGLGQGRTEAFF.

This chain links TRBV2 with TRBJ2-7, with 8 bases lining up with TRBD1. Germline CDR1 reads SNHLY; CDR2 reads FYNNEI. The V segment lost 6 bases and the J segment 2 bases; nucleotides outside the gene matches: 6. The CDR3 spans 14 residues. The CDR3 DNA sequence: TGTGCCAGCAGCCAGAGACAGGGGACCTACGAGCAGTACTTC. Protein: CASSQRQGTYEQYF.

This chain uses TRBV11-2 with TRBJ2-3, with 9 bases aligning to TRBD1. There are 15 residues in the CDR3. Germline V gene lookup returns CDR1 SGHAT and CDR2 FQNNGV. The ends lost 4 bases at V and 2 bases at J; junction bases unmatched: 4. CDR3 sequence: CASSYRDRATDTQYF. CDR3 in DNA: TGTGCCAGCAGCTACCGGGACAGGGCCACAGATACGCAGTATTTT.